A single sample gave rise to the 20 T cell receptor beta chains below, sequenced in a study of T-cell memory formation after mild COVID-19. A single record per CDR3 protein comes from TCRdb applying MiXCR to the 5' RACE reads. Counted here are hundreds of thousands of distinct CDR3 sequences, approximately 13% occurring once; the ten biggest clones make up around a fifth. What was sequenced was PBMCs or a T cell subset sorted from them (not recorded which). These receptors all come from a man aged 18 to 35 who had mild COVID-19 (a few samples of this study predate the infection). Cell type and time point are not known.

The chain recombines TRBV7-2 with TRBJ1-2; TRBD1 aligns across 7 bases. The trim removed 5 bases at V and 9 bases at J, leaving 6 bases unmatched. This CDR3 spans 12 amino acids. Germline assignment: CDR1 SGHTA and CDR2 FQGNSA. The CDR3 DNA reads TGTGCCAGCAGCCCGCCAGGGGGAAGCTACACCTTC. Residues: CASSPPGGSYTF.

This chain connects TRBV4-2 to TRBJ2-2; D uncertain. The CDR3 is 16 residues long. CDR1 is LGHNA, CDR2 YNFKEQ, per germline. Trimming shortened V by 0 bases and J by 1 base, and 9 bases separated the two germline ends. This chain's CDR3 is CASSQETGWNTGELFF. The DNA of the CDR3 is TGTGCCAGCAGCCAAGAGACCGGTTGGAACACCGGGGAGCTGTTTTTT.

There are many counts of this clonotype. The V and J genes are TRBV9 and TRBJ1-1; 9 bases line up with TRBD1. This CDR3 has 15 residues. Looked up from germline, CDR1 is SGDLS and CDR2 is YYNGEE. Unmatched junction bases numbered 10, after V lost 3 bases and J lost 7 bases. This CDR3 is CASSAWDRENSEAFF. For the CDR3, the DNA is TGTGCCAGCAGCGCTTGGGACAGGGAAAATAGTGAAGCTTTCTTT.

This clonotype was seen repeatedly, ten times or more. The genes are TRBV27 and TRBJ2-3, with D tentatively TRBD2 (7 bases). CDR1 is MNHEY, CDR2 SMNVEV, per germline (reference sequence). The CDR3 has 16 residues. Trimming took off 3 bases at V and 1 base at J, with 14 bases between the two ends. DNA of the CDR3: TGTGCCAGCAGTTTCATCGGGGGGCGCGGCACAGATACGCAGTATTTT. Its translation: CASSFIGGRGTDTQYF.

This clonotype was found a few times. This chain connects TRBV5-6 to TRBJ1-2; D remains unclear. The CDR3 sequence is 12 residues long. Trimming stripped 4 bases from V and 3 bases from J, with 7 bases between. Germline V CDR1 and CDR2: SGHDT, YYEEEE. CDR3 in DNA: TGTGCCAGCAGCACCTTTGACTATGGCTACACCTTC. Protein: CASSTFDYGYTF.

The chain links TRBV20-1 to TRBJ2-3, with 10 positions matching TRBD2. The CDR3 is made up of 14 amino acids. The junction had 3 bases not matched to a gene; V was cut back by 5 bases and J by 1 base. From germline, CDR1 is DFQATT and CDR2 SNEGSKA (reference sequence). The CDR3 sequence: CSAHTSGGTDTQYF. The CDR3, as DNA: TGCAGTGCTCATACTAGCGGGGGCACAGATACGCAGTATTTT.

This sequence joins TRBV27 and TRBJ2-7, with D perhaps TRBD1 or TRBD2 (5 bases each). V was pared by 3 bases and J by 5 bases, with 17 bases between. The germline gives CDR1 MNHEY, CDR2 SMNVEV (reference sequence). The length of the CDR3 is 15 residues. CDR3 residues: CASSLTAGSFHEQYF. CDR3 in DNA: TGTGCCAGCAGTTTGACGGCAGGGAGTTTCCACGAGCAGTACTTC.

The chain recombines TRBV3-1 with TRBJ1-2; D gene ambiguous. Per germline, CDR1 LGHDT and CDR2 YNNKEL (reference sequence). The V and J ends lost 2 bases and 3 bases respectively, with 13 bases between them. The CDR3 consists of 15 residues. The CDR3 DNA reads as TGTGCCAGCAGCCAATCTTACGGACGGTACTATGGCTACACCTTC. Its translation is CASSQSYGRYYGYTF.

This clonotype was detected a few times. The gene calls are TRBV5-1 and TRBJ2-5, with 8 bases lining up with TRBD1. V lost 4 bases and J lost 5; bases outside the gene matches: 7. The germline V gene encodes CDR1 SGHRS and CDR2 YFSETQ. The CDR3 spans 14 residues. The CDR3 sequence is CASSPSTGAETQYF. The CDR3 coding sequence is TGCGCCAGCAGCCCCTCGACAGGGGCGGAGACCCAGTACTTC.

This clonotype showed up just a few times. This chain joins TRBV4-3 and TRBJ2-6; D not resolved. In germline, CDR1 is LGHNA, CDR2 YSLEER. V was pared by 2 bases and J by 2 bases, with 7 bases between. CDR3 length: 15 amino acids. In nucleotides, the CDR3 is TGCGCCAGCAGCCAACCGGGTACTGGGGCCAACGTCCTGACTTTC. Protein product: CASSQPGTGANVLTF.

This clonotype was counted a few times. The chain couples TRBV7-2 to TRBJ2-7; 13 bases map to TRBD2. J was trimmed by 2 bases and V by 5 bases; bases with no gene match: 9. Germline values: CDR1 SGHTA, CDR2 FQGNSA. The length of the CDR3 is 17 residues. CDR3 sequence reads: CASSLGLAGASAYEQYF. The CDR3 DNA follows: TGTGCCAGCAGCCTCGGACTAGCGGGGGCCTCAGCCTACGAGCAGTACTTC. The entire variable domain, with the rest obtained from reference TRBV7-2 and TRBJ2-7, is as follows: GAGVSQSPSNKVTEKGKDVELRCDPISGHTALYWYRQSLGQGLEFLIYFQGNSAPDKSGLPSDRFSAERTGGSVSTLTIQRTQQEDSAVYLCASSLGLAGASAYEQYFGPGTRLTVT.

This clonotype was found a few times. The rearrangement joins TRBV2 to TRBJ1-4, with D maybe TRBD1 (6 bases). Deletions cut 4 bases from V and 4 bases from J, with 13 bases between. The germline gives CDR1 SNHLY, CDR2 FYNNEI. The CDR3 length is 15 residues. This CDR3 reads CASSVGGARNEKLFF. The CDR3 bases are TGTGCCAGCAGTGTTGGGGGGGCCCGTAATGAAAAACTGTTTTTT.

Only a few counts were recorded for this clonotype. The chain is built from TRBV29-1 and TRBJ2-2; 10 bases align to TRBD1. The CDR3 extends over 14 amino acids. V was clipped by 7 bases and J by 3 bases; unmatched bases: 5. Germline-derived CDR1 and CDR2 are SQVTM and ANQGSEA. DNA of the CDR3: TGCAGCGCTTGGACAGGGGGACACACCGGGGAGCTGTTTTTT. Protein: CSAWTGGHTGELFF.

The chain recombines TRBV24-1 with TRBJ2-1; 11 bases fit TRBD2. Germline V gives CDR1 KGHDR, CDR2 SFDVKD. The CDR3 loop spans 16 amino acids. The V and J ends lost 4 bases and 8 bases, in that order; junction bases with no gene match: 9. The CDR3 sequence: CATSDPGLAAWDEQFF. The CDR3 region has the DNA TGTGCCACCAGTGACCCGGGACTAGCGGCCTGGGATGAGCAGTTCTTC.

V usage is TRBV4-1 and J usage is TRBJ2-5; D gene ambiguous. Germline CDR1 is MGHRA and CDR2 is YSYEKL. The CDR3 spans 14 residues. Trimming removed 2 bases at V and 2 bases at J, with 9 bases between. CDR3 loop: CASSQKQGQETQYF. The DNA for the CDR3 is TGCGCCAGCAGCCAAAAACAAGGACAAGAGACCCAGTACTTC.

This clonotype occurred many times. The chain couples TRBV7-2 to TRBJ2-5; D unclear. With 5 bases removed from V and 2 bases from J, the gap between germline ends came to 9 bases. This CDR3 spans 13 amino acids. The germline V gene has CDR1 SGHTA and CDR2 FQGNSA. The CDR3 DNA is TGTGCCAGCAGCGTAGGAGTACAAGAGACCCAGTACTTC. This codes for CASSVGVQETQYF. Drawing the rest from reference TRBV7-2 and TRBJ2-5, the complete variable domain is GAGVSQSPSNKVTEKGKDVELRCDPISGHTALYWYRQSLGQGLEFLIYFQGNSAPDKSGLPSDRFSAERTGGSVSTLTIQRTQQEDSAVYLCASSVGVQETQYFGPGTRLLVL.

The V call is TRBV4-3, the J call TRBJ2-5; 11 bases are shared with TRBD2. The CDR3 has 16 amino acids. J was trimmed by 7 bases and V by 4 bases; bases with no gene match: 11. Germline V gene lookup returns CDR1 LGHNA and CDR2 YSLEER. The chain's CDR3 is CASSPSLAGAPGTQYF. The CDR3 DNA sequence: TGCGCCAGCAGCCCCTCACTAGCGGGGGCTCCGGGGACCCAGTACTTC.

J is TRBJ1-1 and V is TRBV9, with a tentative D call TRBD1 (6 bases). V was shortened by 3 bases and J by 1 base, with 10 bases between the two germline ends. The CDR3 totals 14 residues. Per the germline V gene, CDR1 is SGDLS and CDR2 is YYNGEE. CDR3 DNA: TGTGCCAGCAGCGAGGGGGGACGGAACACTGAAGCTTTCTTT. It translates to CASSEGGRNTEAFF. Full variable domain (missing parts from reference TRBV9 and TRBJ1-1): DSGVTQTPKHLITATGQRVTLRCSPRSGDLSVYWYQQSLDQGLQFLIQYYNGEERAKGNILERFSAQQFPDLHSELNLSSLELGDSALYFCASSEGGRNTEAFFGQGTRLTVV.

This clonotype was seen many times. A read error may account for a junction end that differs from germline. The chain couples TRBV20-1 to TRBJ1-3; D possibly corresponds to TRBD1 (6 bases). The CDR3 sequence is 15 residues long. The V gene's germline CDR1 is DFQATT and CDR2 SNEGSKA (reference sequence). The CDR3 sequence is CSARGDTDSGNTIYF. The CDR3 DNA sequence: TGCAGTGCCAGAGGGGACACTGACTCTGGAAACACCATATATTTT.

This clonotype was found a few times. The chain uses TRBV4-1 and TRBJ2-5; possibly TRBD1 for D (6 bases). Germline values: CDR1 MGHRA, CDR2 YSYEKL. The CDR3 extends over 14 amino acids. V was trimmed by 0 bases and J by 7 bases, leaving 12 bases between them. CDR3 coding DNA: TGCGCCAGCAGCCAAGAGACACAGGGAACGACCCAGTACTTC. It is translated as CASSQETQGTTQYF.